This paragraph reports one T cell receptor (beta chain). The antigen remains undetermined. This sample was included in a study of blood T cells in healthy people across ages. Study-level results: Diversity was estimated from one million T cells, and these estimates were considered underestimates.

The ends lost 1 base at V and 7 bases at J; junction bases unmatched: 8. CDR3 length: 16 amino acids. The V gene's germline CDR1 is SNHLY and CDR2 FYNNEI. Primed by a sample-barcoded 5' primer and a J-beta primer mix, a second PCR proceeded for 7 to 11 cycles. Any given sample supplied a minimum of 2.5 million CDR3-containing paired-end reads. TCRdb passed the 5' RACE reads through MiXCR, listing each CDR3 protein once. The sample contains some 710,000 distinct CDR3 sequences, roughly 46% of which appear only once. The receptor's source is a man of 80 years or more in good health. The sample consisted of blood. The chain couples TRBV2 to TRBJ2-1, with 9 bases lining up with TRBD2. The CDR3 region is CASSEDAIAGANEQFF. CDR3 nucleotides: TGTGCCAGCAGTGAAGACGCTATAGCGGGAGCTAATGAGCAGTTCTTC.